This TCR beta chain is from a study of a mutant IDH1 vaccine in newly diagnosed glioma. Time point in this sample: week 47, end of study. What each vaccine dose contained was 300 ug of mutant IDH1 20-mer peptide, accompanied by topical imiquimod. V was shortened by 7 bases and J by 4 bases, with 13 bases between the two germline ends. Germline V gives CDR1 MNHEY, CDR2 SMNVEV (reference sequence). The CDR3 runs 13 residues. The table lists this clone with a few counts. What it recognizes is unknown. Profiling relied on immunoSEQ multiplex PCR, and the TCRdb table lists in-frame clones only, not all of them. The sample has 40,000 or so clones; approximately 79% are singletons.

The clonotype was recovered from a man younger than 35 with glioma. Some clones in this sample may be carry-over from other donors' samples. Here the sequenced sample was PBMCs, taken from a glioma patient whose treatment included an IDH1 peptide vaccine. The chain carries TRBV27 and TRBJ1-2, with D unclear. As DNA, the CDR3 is TGTGCCAGCAAGGCAGGCGAACTCTATGGCTACACCTTC. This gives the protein CASKAGELYGYTF.